The sequence of this T cell receptor beta chain was determined in a study of cytomegalovirus exposure and HLA in healthy donors. Whole-study results and caveats: A list of roughly 160 TCR beta chains associated with cytomegalovirus was given.

Separate from the approximately 670-subject first cohort was the approximately 120-subject validation cohort, to which the donors belonged. Using immunoSEQ multiplex PCR, the repertoire was profiled, and TCRdb retains in-frame clones only, with some absent. In the table there are over 85,000 clones, 88% of which are singletons. This CDR3 comprises 15 residues. J gave up 7 bases and V 7 bases, and 10 bases lay outside the gene matches. Germline CDR1 reads SNHLY; CDR2 reads FYNNEI. About this clone: The antigen remains unidentified.

The chain is built from TRBV2 and TRBJ1-4; 9 bases are shared with TRBD1. The receptor was derived from a woman between 25 and 40 years old in good health and CMV-seropositive. The source material was PBMCs. For the CDR3, the DNA is TGTGCCAGCAACCGGGACAGGGAGGTCGGTGAAAAACTGTTTTTT. Translated: CASNRDREVGEKLFF.